Detailed here is one T cell receptor (beta chain). TCRdb keeps only in-frame clones here, not all; method: immunoSEQ multiplex PCR. The top ten clones hold 3.5% to 4.5% of a sample with 200,000 to 250,000 clones, about nine tenths of them seen once. These data belong to a study of blood T cell repertoires in COVID-19. Germline trimming cut 3 bases from V and 0 bases from J; bases unmatched to any gene: 5. Germline V lookup: CDR1 SNHLY, CDR2 FYNNEI. The CDR3 has 16 amino acids. The TCR comes from a woman between 40 and 55 years old with acute COVID-19. The sequencing input was PBMCs or T cells enriched from blood (not recorded which). This chain links TRBV2 with TRBJ1-5; 7 bases fit TRBD1. The CDR3 DNA sequence: TGTGCCAGCAGTGAGGGGACAGTTAATAGCAATCAGCCCCAGCATTTT. It translates to CASSEGTVNSNQPQHF.